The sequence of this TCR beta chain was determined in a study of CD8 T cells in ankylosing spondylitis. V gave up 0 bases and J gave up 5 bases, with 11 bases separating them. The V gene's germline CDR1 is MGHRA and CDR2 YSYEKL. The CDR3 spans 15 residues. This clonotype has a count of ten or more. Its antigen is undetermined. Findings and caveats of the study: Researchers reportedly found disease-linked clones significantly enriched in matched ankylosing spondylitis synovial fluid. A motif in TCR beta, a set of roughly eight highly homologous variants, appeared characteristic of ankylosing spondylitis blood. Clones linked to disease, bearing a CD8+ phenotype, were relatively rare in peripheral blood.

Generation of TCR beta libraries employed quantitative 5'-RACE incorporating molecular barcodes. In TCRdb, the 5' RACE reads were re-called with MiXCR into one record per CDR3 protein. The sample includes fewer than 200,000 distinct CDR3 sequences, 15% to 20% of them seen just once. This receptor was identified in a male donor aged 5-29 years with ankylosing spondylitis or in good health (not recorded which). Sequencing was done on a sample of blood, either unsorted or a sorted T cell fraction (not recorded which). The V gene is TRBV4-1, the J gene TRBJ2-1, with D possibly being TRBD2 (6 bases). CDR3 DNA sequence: TGCGCCAGCAGCCAAGACTTTGGACTAAACAATGAGCAGTTCTTC. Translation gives CASSQDFGLNNEQFF.